This TCR beta chain was captured in a study of shared clonotypes between healthy human individuals. A note on this clone: The antigen remains undetermined.

Researchers partitioned CD4+ cells into CD45RA+ naive and CD45RA-negative memory subsets. Replicate PCRs from sorted subsets contained roughly 200 ng DNA, which is around 30,000 T cell genomes. Data came from immunoSEQ multiplex PCR; TCRdb stores just in-frame clones and leaves some out. Among about 2.3 million clones listed, 80% to 95% were seen once. Study observations and caveats: Rarefaction gave evidence that sorted-subset sequencing remained incomplete despite large depth. Between a handful of donors, naive CD4 clonotypes were shared at a level of about 5%.

Trimming removed 5 bases from V and 3 bases from J, with 8 bases in between. The CDR3 sequence is 11 residues long. Germline loops: CDR1 DFQATT, CDR2 SNEGSKA (reference sequence). Sequenced input: naive CD4+ T cells from PBMCs. As to subset: CD45RA+ positively selected. The V and J genes are TRBV20-1 and TRBJ2-7; weak D call: TRBD1 (5 bases). The clonotype originates from a man between 18 and 29 years old in good health. Some clones in this sample may be carry-over from other donors' samples. CDR3: CSASQVYEQYF. As DNA, the CDR3 is TGCAGTGCTTCACAGGTCTACGAGCAGTACTTC.